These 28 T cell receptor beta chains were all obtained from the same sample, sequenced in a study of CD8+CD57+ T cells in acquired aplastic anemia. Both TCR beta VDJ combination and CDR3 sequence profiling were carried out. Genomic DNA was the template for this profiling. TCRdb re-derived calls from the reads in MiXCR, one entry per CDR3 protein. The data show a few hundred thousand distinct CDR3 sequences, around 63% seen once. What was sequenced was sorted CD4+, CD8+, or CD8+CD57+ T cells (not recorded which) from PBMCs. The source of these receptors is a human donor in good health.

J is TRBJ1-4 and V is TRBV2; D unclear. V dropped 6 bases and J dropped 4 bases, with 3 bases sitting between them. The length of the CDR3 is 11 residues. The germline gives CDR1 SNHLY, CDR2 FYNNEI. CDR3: CASRGNEKLFF. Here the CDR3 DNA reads TGTGCCAGCAGGGGTAATGAAAAACTGTTTTTT.

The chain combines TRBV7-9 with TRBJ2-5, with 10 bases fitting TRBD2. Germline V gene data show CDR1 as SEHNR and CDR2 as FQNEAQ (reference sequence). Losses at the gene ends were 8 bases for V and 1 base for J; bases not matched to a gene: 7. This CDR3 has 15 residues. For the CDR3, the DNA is TGTGCCAGCCGGGCAGCGGGGGGGCCCCAAGAGACCCAGTACTTC. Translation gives CASRAAGGPQETQYF.

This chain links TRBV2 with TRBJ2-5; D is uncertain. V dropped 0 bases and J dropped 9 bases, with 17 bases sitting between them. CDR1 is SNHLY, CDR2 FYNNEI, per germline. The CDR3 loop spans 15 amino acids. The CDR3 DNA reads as TGTGCCAGCAGTGAAGCTGGCGAACCAGCCCCGGCCCAGTACTTC. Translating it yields CASSEAGEPAPAQYF.

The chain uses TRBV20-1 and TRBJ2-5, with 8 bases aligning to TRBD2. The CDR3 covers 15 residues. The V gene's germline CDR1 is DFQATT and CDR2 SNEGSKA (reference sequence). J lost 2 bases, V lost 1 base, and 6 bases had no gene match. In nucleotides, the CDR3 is TGCAGTGCTAGAGTGGGAACTAGCGGACAAGAGACCCAGTACTTC. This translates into CSARVGTSGQETQYF.

The CDR3 protein is CSVATGRGIGNYGYTF. The DNA for the CDR3 is TGCAGCGTTGCGACAGGGAGAGGGATTGGTAACTATGGCTACACCTTC. The chain uses TRBV29-1 and TRBJ1-2; the match to TRBD1 covers 7 bases. The length of the CDR3 is 16 residues. Looked up from germline, CDR1 is SQVTM and CDR2 is ANQGSEA. V shed 4 bases and J 1 base; nucleotides not matched to a gene: 12.

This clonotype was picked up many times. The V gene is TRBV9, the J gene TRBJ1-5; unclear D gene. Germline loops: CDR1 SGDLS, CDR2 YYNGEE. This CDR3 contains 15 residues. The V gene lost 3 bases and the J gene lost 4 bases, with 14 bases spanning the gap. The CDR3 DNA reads TGTGCCAGCAGCGGCCGTCTGGGCTGGAATCAGCCCCAGCATTTT. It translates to CASSGRLGWNQPQHF.

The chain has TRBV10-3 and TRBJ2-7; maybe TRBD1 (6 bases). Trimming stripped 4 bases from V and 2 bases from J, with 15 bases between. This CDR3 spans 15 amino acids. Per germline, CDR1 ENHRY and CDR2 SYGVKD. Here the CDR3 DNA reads TGTGCCATCAGTGGGACGACGACAGGAACCTACGAGCAGTACTTC. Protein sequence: CAISGTTTGTYEQYF.

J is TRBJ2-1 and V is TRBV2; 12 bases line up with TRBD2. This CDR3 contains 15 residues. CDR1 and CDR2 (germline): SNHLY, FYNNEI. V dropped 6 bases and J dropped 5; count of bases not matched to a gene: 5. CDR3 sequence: CASSALAGGDNEQFF. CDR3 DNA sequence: TGTGCCAGCAGCGCGCTAGCGGGAGGGGACAATGAGCAGTTCTTC.

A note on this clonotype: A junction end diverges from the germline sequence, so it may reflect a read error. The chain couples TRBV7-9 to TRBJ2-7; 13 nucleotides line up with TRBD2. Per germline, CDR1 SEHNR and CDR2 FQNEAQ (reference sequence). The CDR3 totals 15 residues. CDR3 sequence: CDSSPGLAGVYEQYF. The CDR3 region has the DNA TGTGACAGCAGCCCAGGACTAGCGGGGGTCTACGAGCAGTACTTC.

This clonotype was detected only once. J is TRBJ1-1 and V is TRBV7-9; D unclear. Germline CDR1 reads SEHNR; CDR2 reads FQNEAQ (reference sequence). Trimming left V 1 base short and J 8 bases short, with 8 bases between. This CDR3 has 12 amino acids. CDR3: CASSLEIGEAFF. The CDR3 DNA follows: TGTGCCAGCAGCTTAGAGATAGGGGAAGCTTTCTTT.

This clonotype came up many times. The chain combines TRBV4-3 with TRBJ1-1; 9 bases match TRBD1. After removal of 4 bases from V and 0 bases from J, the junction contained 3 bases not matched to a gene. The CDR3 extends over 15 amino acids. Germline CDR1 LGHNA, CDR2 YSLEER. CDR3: CASSPGTGMNTEAFF. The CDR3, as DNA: TGCGCCAGCAGCCCAGGGACAGGGATGAACACTGAAGCTTTCTTT.

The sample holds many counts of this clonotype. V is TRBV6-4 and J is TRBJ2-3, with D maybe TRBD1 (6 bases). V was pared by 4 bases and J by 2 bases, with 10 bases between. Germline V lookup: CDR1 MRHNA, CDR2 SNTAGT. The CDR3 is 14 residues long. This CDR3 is CASSVKGDTDTQYF. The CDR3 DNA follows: TGTGCCAGCAGTGTAAAGGGGGACACAGATACGCAGTATTTT.

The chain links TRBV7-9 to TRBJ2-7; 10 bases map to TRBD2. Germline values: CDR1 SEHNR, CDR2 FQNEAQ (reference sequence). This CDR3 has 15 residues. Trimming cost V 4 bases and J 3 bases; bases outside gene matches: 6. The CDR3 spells CASSSPERGGYEQYF. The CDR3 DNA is TGTGCCAGCAGCTCCCCGGAGCGGGGGGGCTACGAGCAGTACTTC.

The CDR3 DNA is TGCAGTGCTAGAGTTTGGGCTGGGGGACAGGGCGACTACACCTTC. Its translation is CSARVWAGGQGDYTF. The chain combines TRBV20-1 with TRBJ1-2; 9 bases are a match to TRBD1. The germline gives CDR1 DFQATT, CDR2 SNEGSKA (reference sequence). The CDR3 has 15 residues. V lost 1 base, J lost 10 bases, and 13 bases stayed unmatched.

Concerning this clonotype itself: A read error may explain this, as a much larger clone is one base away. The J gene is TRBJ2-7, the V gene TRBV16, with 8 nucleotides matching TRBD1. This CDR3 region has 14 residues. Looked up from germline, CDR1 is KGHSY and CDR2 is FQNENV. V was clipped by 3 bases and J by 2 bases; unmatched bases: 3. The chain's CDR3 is CASSQSGGPYEQYF. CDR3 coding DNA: TGTGCCAGCAGCCAGTCAGGGGGCCCCTACGAGCAGTACTTC.

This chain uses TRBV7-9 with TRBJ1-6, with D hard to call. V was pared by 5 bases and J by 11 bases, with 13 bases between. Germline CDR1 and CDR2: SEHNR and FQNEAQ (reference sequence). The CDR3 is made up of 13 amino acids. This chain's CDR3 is CASSPRTETPLHF. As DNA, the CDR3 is TGTGCCAGCAGCCCCCGGACCGAGACACCCCTCCACTTT. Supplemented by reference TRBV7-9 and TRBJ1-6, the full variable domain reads DTGVSQNPRHKITKRGQNVTFRCDPISEHNRLYWYRQTLGQGPEFLTYFQNEAQLEKSRLLSDRFSAERPKGSFSTLEIQRTEQGDSAMYLCASSPRTETPLHFGNGTRLTVT.

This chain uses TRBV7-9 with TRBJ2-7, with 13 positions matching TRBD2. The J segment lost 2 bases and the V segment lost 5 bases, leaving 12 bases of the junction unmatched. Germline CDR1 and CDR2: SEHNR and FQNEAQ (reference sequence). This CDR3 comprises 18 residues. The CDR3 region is CASSKPGLAGTSAYEQYF. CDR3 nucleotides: TGTGCCAGCAGCAAGCCGGGACTAGCGGGAACAAGTGCCTACGAGCAGTACTTC.

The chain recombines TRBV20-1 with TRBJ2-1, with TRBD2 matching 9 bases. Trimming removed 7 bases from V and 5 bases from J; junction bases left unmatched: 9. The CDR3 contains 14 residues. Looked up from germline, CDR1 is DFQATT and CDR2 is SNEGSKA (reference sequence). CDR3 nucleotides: TGCAGTGGGCGAGCGGGGGGAACGAACAATGAGCAGTTCTTC. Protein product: CSGRAGGTNNEQFF.

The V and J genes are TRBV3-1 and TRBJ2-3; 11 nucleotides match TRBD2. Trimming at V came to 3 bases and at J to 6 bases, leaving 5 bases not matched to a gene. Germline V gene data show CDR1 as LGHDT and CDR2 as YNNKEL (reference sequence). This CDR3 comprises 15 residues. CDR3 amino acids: CASSHVSGGGDTQYF. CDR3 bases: TGTGCCAGCAGCCACGTTAGCGGGGGGGGGGATACGCAGTATTTT.

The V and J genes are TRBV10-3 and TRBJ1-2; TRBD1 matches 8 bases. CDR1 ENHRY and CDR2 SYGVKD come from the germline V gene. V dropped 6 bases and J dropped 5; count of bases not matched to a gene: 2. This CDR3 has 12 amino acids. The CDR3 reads CAISRTGYGYTF. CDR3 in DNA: TGTGCCATCAGCCGGACAGGGTATGGCTACACCTTC.

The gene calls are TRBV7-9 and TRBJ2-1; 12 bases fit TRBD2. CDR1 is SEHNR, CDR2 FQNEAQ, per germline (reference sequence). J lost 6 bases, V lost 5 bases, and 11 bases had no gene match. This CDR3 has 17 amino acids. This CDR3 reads CASSTGPGLAGFNEQFF. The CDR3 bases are TGTGCCAGCAGCACGGGCCCCGGACTAGCGGGATTCAATGAGCAGTTCTTC.

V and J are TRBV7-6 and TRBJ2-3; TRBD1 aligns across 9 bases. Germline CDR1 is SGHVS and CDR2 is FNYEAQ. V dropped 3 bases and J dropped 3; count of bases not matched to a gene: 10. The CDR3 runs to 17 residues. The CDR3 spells CASSLRSTGGETDTQYF. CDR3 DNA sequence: TGTGCCAGCAGCTTGAGGTCTACAGGGGGCGAAACAGATACGCAGTATTTT.

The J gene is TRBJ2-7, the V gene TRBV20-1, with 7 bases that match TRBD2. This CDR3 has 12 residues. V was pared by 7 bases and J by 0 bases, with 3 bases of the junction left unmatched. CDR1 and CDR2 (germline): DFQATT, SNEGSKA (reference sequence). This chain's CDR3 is CSGGRGSYEQYF. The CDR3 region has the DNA TGCAGTGGAGGGAGGGGCTCCTACGAGCAGTACTTC.

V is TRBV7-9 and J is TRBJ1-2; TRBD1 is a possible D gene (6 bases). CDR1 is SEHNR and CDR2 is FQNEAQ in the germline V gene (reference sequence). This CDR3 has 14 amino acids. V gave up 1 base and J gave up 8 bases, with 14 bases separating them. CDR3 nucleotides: TGTGCCAGCAGCTTAGTAGGAGCAGGGGAGGGCTACACCTTC. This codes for CASSLVGAGEGYTF.

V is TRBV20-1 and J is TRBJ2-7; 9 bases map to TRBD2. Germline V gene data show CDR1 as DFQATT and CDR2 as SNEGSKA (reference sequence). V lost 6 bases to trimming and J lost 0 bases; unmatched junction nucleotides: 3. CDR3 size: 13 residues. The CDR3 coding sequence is TGCAGTGCACTAGCGGGCAACTCCTACGAGCAGTACTTC. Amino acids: CSALAGNSYEQYF.

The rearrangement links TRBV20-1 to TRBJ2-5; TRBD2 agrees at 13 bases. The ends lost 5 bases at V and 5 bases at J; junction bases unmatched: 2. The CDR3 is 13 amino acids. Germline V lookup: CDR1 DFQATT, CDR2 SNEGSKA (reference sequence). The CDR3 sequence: CSAETSGRETQYF. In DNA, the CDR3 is TGCAGTGCTGAGACTAGCGGGAGGGAGACCCAGTACTTC.

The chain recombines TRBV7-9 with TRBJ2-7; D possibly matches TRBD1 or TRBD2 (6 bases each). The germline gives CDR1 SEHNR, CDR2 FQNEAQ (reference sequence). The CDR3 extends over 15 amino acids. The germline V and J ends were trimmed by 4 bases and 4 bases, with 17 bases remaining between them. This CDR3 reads CASSSRGDTLYEQYF. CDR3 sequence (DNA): TGTGCCAGCAGCTCACGCGGGGACACCTTATACGAGCAGTACTTC.

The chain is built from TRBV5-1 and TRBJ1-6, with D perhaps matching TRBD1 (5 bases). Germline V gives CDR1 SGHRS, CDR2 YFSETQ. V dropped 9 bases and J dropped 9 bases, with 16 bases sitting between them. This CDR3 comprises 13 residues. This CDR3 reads CATKFRESSPLHF. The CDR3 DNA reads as TGCGCCACCAAGTTCAGGGAGAGTTCACCCCTCCACTTT.